Sequencing of this T cell receptor beta chain was carried out in a study of T-cell memory formation after mild COVID-19 (dated by TCRdb to 2020 to 2023). The study in broad terms: Most TCR sequence clusters were specific to one of the two donors. In a couple of donors, T-cell clones that expanded and contracted after mild COVID-19 were tracked by sequencing TCRalpha and TCRbeta repertoires over time. Two young, previously healthy adult volunteers, one female and one male, were included in the cohort.

Inclusive of the bounding cysteine and phenylalanine, the CDR3 is 13 residues long. The entry retains the CDR3 DNA only, 39 bases that are in frame from base 1. Via the germline V gene (reference sequence), CDR1 is MNHNY and CDR2 SVGAGI. V is trimmed back by 7 bases and J by 0 bases, and the junction contains 3 bases that no gene match accounts for. PBMCs were isolated by Ficoll-Paque density gradient centrifugation. Sequencing was carried out with an Illumina NovaSeq 6000. cDNA libraries for TCRalpha and TCRbeta were prepared by 5'RACE using constant-segment primers, with sample barcodes and unique molecular identifiers added. RNA was extracted from every sample with Trizol reagent. Amplification of the libraries took two PCR steps, and the second step added a second sample barcode plus Illumina TruSeq adapters. Sequencing of the libraries was done on an Illumina NovaSeq, producing 2 x 150 bp paired-end reads. Per the authors' processing: Reads were demultiplexed and collapsed into UMI-guided consensus sequences with migec v1.2.7. With mixcr v2.1.11, UMI consensuses were aligned to TRA and TRB V and J templates and assembled into clonotypes. Clonotypes were classified as expanded or contracted when called significant by both edgeR and NoisET, with noise models trained on biological replicates. For edgeR calls, the cutoffs were a false discovery rate-adjusted p below 0.01 and a log2 fold-change threshold of 1. PCA with hierarchical clustering of max-normalized trajectories of the 1000 most abundant clonotypes was used as exploratory dynamics analysis. The CD4 or CD8 phenotype of responding clones was assigned using the separately sequenced CD4+ and CD8+ repertoires. TCRdb reanalyzed the raw reads on its own, using fastp at Q25 for trimming and MiXCR for clone calling, and kept in-frame beta chains. Rows are combined by CDR3 protein, so each entry shows the most common genes and DNA. The V and J calls shown here were made by TCRdb, not taken from the authors' results. Counted in this sample were some 330,000 distinct CDR3 sequences; roughly 20% of them appeared once. The top ten clones comprise 9.5% to 15% of the sample.

With respect to this clonotype: Its antigen is unknown. No much larger clone is present one base from it, and per-base qualities are unavailable.

The study at large found these results: Some responding clones were found in pre-infection memory, which suggests that pre-existing cross-reactive memory T cells took part in the SARS-CoV-2 response. Contracting CD4+ clones were located mainly in the CM and EM memory subsets, whereas CD8+ clones were found to be enriched in EMRA. Clones contracting from day 15 to 85 had balanced CD4/CD8 phenotypes, while a second wave expanding from day 15 to 37 was biased towards CD4+. The second-wave clones that peaked on day 37 were not confirmed to be SARS-CoV-2 specific. The study included only two mild cases, and larger cohorts that include severe cases with pre-infection samples were judged to be necessary.

The receptor was isolated from an adult woman who had mild COVID-19 (a few samples of this study predate the infection). The sample titles of this study are shuffled in the database, so cell type and time point are left out; the donor was told from shared clones. What was sequenced was PBMCs or a T cell subset sorted from them (not recorded which). Recombination connected TRBV6-6 to TRBJ2-7; 7 junctional bases match TRBD1. DNA sequence: TGTGCCAGCATCGGACAGGTCTCCTACGAGCAGTACTTC. Its translation is CASIGQVSYEQYF.